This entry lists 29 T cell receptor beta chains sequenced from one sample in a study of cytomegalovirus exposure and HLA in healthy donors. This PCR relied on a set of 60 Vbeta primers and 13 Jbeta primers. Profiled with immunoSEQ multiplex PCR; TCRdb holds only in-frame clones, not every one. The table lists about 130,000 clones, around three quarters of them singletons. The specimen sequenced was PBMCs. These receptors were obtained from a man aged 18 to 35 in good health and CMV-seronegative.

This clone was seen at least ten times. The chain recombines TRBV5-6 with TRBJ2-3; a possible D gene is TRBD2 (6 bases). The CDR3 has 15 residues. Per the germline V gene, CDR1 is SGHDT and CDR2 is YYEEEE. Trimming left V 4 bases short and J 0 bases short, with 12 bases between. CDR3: CASSPGLTSTDTQYF. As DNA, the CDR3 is TGTGCCAGCAGCCCTGGACTAACTAGCACAGATACGCAGTATTTT.

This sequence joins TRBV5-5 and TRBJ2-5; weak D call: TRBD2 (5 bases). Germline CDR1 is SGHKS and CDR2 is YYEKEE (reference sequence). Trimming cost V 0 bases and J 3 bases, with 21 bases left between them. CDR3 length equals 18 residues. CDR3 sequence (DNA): TGTGCCAGCAGCTTGGCTCGGGATGCGGTGGGGATGGAAGAGACCCAGTACTTC. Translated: CASSLARDAVGMEETQYF.

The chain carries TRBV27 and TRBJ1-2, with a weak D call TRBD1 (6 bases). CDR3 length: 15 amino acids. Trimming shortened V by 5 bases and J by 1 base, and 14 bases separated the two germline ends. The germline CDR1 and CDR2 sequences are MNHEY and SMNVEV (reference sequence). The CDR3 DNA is TGTGCCAGCAGTCCCACAGGGCGTCGTAACTATGGCTACACCTTC. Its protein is CASSPTGRRNYGYTF.

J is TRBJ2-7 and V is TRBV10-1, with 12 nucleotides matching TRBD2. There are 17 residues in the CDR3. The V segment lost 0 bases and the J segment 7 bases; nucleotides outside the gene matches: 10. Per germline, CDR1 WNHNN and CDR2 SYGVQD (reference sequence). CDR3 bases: TGCGCCAGCAGTGAGTCCGAGGCTAGCGGGAGGGCCGTGGAGCAGTACGTC. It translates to CASSESEASGRAVEQYV.

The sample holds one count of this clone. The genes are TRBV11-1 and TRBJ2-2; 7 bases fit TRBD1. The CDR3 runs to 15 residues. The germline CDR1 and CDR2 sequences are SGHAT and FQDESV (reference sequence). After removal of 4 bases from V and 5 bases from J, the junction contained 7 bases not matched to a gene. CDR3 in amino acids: CASSSRDRPTGELFF. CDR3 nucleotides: TGTGCCAGCAGCTCAAGGGACAGACCGACCGGGGAGCTGTTTTTT.

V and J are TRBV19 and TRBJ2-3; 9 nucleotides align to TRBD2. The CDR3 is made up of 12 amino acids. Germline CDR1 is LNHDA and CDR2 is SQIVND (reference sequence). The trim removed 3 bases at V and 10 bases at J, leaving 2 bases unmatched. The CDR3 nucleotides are TGTGCCAGTAGTATTAGCGGGAGAGCGCAGTATTTT. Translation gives CASSISGRAQYF.

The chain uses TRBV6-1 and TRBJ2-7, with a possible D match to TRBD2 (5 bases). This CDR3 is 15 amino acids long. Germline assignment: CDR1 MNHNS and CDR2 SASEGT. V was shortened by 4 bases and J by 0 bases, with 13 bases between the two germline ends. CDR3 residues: CASSVQEASSYEQYV. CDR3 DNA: TGTGCCAGCAGTGTCCAGGAGGCAAGCTCCTACGAGCAGTACGTC.

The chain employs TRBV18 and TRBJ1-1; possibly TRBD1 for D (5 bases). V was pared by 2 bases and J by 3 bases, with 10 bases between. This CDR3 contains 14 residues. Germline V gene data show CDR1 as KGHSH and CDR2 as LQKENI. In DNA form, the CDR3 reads TGTGCCAGCTCACCATTAAAGACAGACACTGAAGCTTTCTTT. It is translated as CASSPLKTDTEAFF.

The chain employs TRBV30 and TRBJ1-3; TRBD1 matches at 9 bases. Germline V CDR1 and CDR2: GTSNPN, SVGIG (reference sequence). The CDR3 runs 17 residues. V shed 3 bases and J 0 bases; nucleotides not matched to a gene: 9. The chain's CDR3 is CAWRLGTGIYSGNTIYF. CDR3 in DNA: TGTGCCTGGAGACTCGGGACAGGGATTTACTCTGGAAACACCATATATTTT.

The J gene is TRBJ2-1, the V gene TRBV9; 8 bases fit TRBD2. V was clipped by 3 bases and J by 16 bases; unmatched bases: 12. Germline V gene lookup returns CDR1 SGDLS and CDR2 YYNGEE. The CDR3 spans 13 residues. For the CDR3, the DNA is TGTGCCAGCAGCGCCGGGGGGGCGGGAGGACTTTTCTTC. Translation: CASSAGGAGGLFF.

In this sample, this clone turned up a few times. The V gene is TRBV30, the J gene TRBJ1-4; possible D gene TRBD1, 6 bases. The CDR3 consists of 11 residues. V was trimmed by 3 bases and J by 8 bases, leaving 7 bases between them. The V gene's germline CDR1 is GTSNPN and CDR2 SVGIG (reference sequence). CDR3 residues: CAWRGQEKLFF. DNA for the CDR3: TGTGCCTGGAGAGGACAGGAAAAACTGTTTTTT.

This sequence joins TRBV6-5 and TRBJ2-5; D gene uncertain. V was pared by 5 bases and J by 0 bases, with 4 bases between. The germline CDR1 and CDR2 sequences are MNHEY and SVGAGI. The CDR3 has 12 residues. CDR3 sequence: CASSEYQETQYF. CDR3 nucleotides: TGTGCCAGCAGTGAGTACCAAGAGACCCAGTACTTC.

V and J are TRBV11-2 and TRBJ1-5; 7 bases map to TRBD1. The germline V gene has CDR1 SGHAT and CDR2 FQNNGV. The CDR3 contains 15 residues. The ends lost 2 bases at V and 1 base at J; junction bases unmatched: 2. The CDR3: CASSLQGVSNQPQHF. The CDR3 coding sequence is TGTGCCAGCAGCTTACAGGGGGTGAGCAATCAGCCCCAGCATTTT.

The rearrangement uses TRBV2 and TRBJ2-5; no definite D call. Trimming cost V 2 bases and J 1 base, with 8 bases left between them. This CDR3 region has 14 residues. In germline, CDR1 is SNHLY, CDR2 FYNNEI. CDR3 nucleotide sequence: TGTGCCAGCAGTGAATACAGTATCCAAGAGACCCAGTACTTC. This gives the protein CASSEYSIQETQYF.

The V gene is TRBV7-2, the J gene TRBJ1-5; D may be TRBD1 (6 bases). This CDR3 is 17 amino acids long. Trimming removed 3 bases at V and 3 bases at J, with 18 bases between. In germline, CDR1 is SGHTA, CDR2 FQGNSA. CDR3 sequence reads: CASSFSSGGINNQPQHF. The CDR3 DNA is TGTGCCAGCAGCTTTTCCTCGGGGGGCATTAACAATCAGCCCCAGCATTTT. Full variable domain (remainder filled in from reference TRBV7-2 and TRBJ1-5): GAGVSQSPSNKVTEKGKDVELRCDPISGHTALYWYRQSLGQGLEFLIYFQGNSAPDKSGLPSDRFSAERTGGSVSTLTIQRTQQEDSAVYLCASSFSSGGINNQPQHFGDGTRLSIL.

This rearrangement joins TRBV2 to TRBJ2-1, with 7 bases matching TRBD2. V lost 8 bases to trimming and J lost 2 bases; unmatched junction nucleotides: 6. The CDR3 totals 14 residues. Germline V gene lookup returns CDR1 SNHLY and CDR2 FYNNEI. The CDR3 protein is CASLIAGTYNEQFF. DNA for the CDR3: TGTGCCAGCCTGATAGCGGGTACCTACAATGAGCAGTTCTTC. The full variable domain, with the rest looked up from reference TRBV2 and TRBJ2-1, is EPEVTQTPSHQVTQMGQEVILRCVPISNHLYFYWYRQILGQKVEFLVSFYNNEISEKSEIFDDQFSVERPDGSNFTLKIRSTKLEDSAMYFCASLIAGTYNEQFFGPGTRLTVL.

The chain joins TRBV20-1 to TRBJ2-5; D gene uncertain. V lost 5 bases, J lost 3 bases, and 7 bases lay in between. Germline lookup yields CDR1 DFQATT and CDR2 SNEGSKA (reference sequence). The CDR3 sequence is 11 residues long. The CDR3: CSAYNKETQYF. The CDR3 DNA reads TGCAGTGCTTACAATAAAGAGACCCAGTACTTC.

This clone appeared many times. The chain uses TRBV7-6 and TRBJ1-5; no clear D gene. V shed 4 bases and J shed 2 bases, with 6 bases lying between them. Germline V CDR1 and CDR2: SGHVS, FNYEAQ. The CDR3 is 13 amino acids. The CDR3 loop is CASSSQRNQPQHF. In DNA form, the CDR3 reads TGTGCCAGCAGCTCACAGCGCAATCAGCCCCAGCATTTT.

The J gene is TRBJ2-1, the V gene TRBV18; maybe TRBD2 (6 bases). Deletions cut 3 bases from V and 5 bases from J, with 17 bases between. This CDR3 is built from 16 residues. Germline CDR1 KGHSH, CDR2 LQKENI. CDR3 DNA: TGTGCCAGCTCACCGACCCTGGGGGGTTGGGACAATGAGCAGTTCTTC. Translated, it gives CASSPTLGGWDNEQFF.

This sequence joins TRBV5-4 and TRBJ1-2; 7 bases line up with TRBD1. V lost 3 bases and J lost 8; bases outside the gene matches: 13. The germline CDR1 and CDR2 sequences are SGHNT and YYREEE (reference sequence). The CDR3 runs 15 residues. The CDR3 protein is CASSSGAQGVNGYTF. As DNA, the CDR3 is TGTGCCAGCAGCTCGGGCGCGCAGGGGGTAAACGGCTACACCTTC. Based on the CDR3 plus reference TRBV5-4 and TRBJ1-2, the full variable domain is ETGVTQSPTHLIKTRGQQVTLRCSSQSGHNTVSWYQQALGQGPQFIFQYYREEENGRGNFPPRFSGLQFPNYSSELNVNALELDDSALYLCASSSGAQGVNGYTFGSGTRLTVV.

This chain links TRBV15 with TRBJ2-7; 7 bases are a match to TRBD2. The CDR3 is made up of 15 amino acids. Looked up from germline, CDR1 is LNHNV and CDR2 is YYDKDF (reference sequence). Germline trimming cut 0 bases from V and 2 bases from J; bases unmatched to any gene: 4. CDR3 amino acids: CATSRENGGAYEQYF. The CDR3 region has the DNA TGTGCCACCAGCAGAGAGAATGGGGGGGCCTACGAGCAGTACTTC.

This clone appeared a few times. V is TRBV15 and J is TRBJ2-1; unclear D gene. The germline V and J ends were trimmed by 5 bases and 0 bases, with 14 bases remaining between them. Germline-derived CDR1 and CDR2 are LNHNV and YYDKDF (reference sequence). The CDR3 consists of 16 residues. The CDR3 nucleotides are TGTGCCACCAGCGTCCTCCCCGCGGACTCCTACAATGAGCAGTTCTTC. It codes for CATSVLPADSYNEQFF. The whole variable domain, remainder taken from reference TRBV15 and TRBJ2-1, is DAMVIQNPRYQVTQFGKPVTLSCSQTLNHNVMYWYQQKSSQAPKLLFHYYDKDFNNEADTPDNFQSRRPNTSFCFLDIRSPGLGDTAMYLCATSVLPADSYNEQFFGPGTRLTVL.

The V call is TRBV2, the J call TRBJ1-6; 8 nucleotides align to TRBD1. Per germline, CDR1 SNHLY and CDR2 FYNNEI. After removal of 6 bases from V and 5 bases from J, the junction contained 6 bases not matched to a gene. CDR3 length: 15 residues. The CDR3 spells CASRSGTGDNSPLHF. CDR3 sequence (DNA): TGTGCCAGCAGGAGCGGGACAGGCGATAATTCACCCCTCCACTTT.

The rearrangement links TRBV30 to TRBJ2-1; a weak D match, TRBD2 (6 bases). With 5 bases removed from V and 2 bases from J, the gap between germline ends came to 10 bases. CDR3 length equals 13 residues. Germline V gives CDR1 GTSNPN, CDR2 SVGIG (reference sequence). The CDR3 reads CAWAPGAYNEQFF. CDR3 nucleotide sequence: TGTGCCTGGGCCCCGGGAGCCTACAATGAGCAGTTCTTC.

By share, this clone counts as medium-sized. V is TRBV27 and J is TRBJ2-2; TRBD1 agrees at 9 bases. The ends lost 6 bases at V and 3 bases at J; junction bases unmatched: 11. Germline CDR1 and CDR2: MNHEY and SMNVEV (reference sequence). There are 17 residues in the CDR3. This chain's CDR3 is CASSRGQGFGDTGELFF. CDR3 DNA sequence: TGTGCCAGCAGCAGGGGACAGGGATTTGGGGACACCGGGGAGCTGTTTTTT.

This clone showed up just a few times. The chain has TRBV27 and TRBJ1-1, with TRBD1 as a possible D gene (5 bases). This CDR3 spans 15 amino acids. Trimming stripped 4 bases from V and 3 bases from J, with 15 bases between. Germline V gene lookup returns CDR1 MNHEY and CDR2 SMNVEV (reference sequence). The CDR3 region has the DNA TGTGCCAGCAGTTCGATTGACAGTTTACACACTGAAGCTTTCTTT. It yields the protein CASSSIDSLHTEAFF.

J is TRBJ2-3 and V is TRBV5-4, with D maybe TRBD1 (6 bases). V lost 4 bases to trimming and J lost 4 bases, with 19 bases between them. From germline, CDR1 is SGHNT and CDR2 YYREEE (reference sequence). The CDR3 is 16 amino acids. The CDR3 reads CASSPPQGMWSDTQYF. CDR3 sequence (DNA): TGTGCCAGCAGCCCCCCCCAGGGGATGTGGTCAGATACGCAGTATTTT.

CDR3 protein: CAGTTWLGATNQPQHF. CDR3 in DNA: TGTGCCGGTACCACCTGGTTGGGGGCCACCAATCAGCCCCAGCATTTT. This chain uses TRBV19 with TRBJ1-5, with D perhaps TRBD1 (6 bases). V was trimmed by 11 bases and J by 3 bases, leaving 23 bases between them. The CDR3 is 16 residues long. Germline assignment: CDR1 LNHDA and CDR2 SQIVND (reference sequence).

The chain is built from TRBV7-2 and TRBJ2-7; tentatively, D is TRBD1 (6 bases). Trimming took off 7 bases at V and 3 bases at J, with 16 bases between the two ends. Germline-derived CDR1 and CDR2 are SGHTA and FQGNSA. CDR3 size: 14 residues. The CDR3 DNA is TGTGCCAGCAACTCGAGGGACACACTCTACGAGCAGTACTTC. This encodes CASNSRDTLYEQYF.